This T cell receptor beta chain is drawn from a study of blood T cell repertoires in COVID-19. Turning to the study itself: COVID-19 samples, acute and convalescent, were from the United States, Italy and Spain. The cDNA or gDNA used as material had been derived from T cells, B-cell-depleted T cells, or PBMCs.

Patients in Seattle were enrolled during active infection, then followed longitudinally. The CDR3 has 13 residues. Germline V gene sequence: CDR1 MDHEN, CDR2 SYDVKM. Trimming cost V 4 bases and J 5 bases, with 9 bases left between them. Clones were read by immunoSEQ multiplex PCR, and TCRdb kept only the in-frame ones, dropping some. The data show roughly 170,000 clones, with less than 85% seen just once and approximately 7.7% held by the top ten. The chain recombines TRBV28 with TRBJ1-5, with D maybe TRBD1 (5 bases). The sequenced material came from peripheral blood. The origin of this receptor is a woman aged 55-69 years with COVID-19, enrolled during active disease. This CDR3 reads CASSWGEDQPQHF. The CDR3 DNA reads as TGTGCCAGCAGTTGGGGGGAGGATCAGCCCCAGCATTTT.